A single sample gave rise to the 20 T cell receptor beta chains below, sequenced in a study of T cell changes during pregnancy in multiple sclerosis. Only in-frame clones appear in the TCRdb table, and some are missing; sequencing was by immunoSEQ multiplex PCR. This table holds tens of thousands of clones, 91% found once. The sequences come from CD8+ T cells from peripheral blood mononuclear cells, collected before pregnancy. These receptor sequences come from a female donor with multiple sclerosis, enrolled in a pregnancy study.

V usage is TRBV29-1 and J usage is TRBJ1-1; a weak D match, TRBD1 (5 bases). Trimming shortened V by 6 bases and J by 1 base, and 12 bases separated the two germline ends. The CDR3 spans 13 residues. CDR1 is SQVTM, CDR2 ANQGSEA, per germline. CDR3 sequence: CSVDGQGNTEAFF. Written as DNA, the CDR3 is TGCAGCGTCGATGGGCAGGGGAACACTGAAGCTTTCTTT.

The chain couples TRBV2 to TRBJ2-5, with 8 bases fitting TRBD2. CDR3 length: 16 amino acids. From germline, CDR1 is SNHLY and CDR2 FYNNEI. The V and J ends lost 7 bases and 7 bases, in that order; junction bases with no gene match: 17. The CDR3: CASTDLLGRGDATQYF. The DNA for the CDR3 is TGTGCCAGCACGGACCTCCTGGGGCGGGGGGACGCGACCCAGTACTTC.

The chain uses TRBV9 and TRBJ2-2; 8 bases map to TRBD1. Germline values: CDR1 SGDLS, CDR2 YYNGEE. The CDR3 runs to 15 residues. With 3 bases clipped from V and 7 bases from J, the junction kept 8 bases outside the gene matches. CDR3 loop: CASSGLDREGGELFF. The CDR3 DNA follows: TGTGCCAGCAGCGGGTTGGACAGGGAAGGCGGGGAGCTGTTTTTT.

V gene TRBV9 combines with J gene TRBJ2-3; TRBD2 matches at 8 bases. CDR3 length equals 16 residues. The J segment lost 2 bases and the V segment lost 3 bases, leaving 8 bases of the junction unmatched. Germline CDR1 and CDR2: SGDLS and YYNGEE. CDR3 in amino acids: CASSASGGGFTDTQYF. CDR3 DNA sequence: TGTGCCAGCAGCGCGTCTGGCGGGGGGTTCACAGATACGCAGTATTTT.

This rearrangement joins TRBV7-2 to TRBJ1-2; no definite D call. Germline CDR1 is SGHTA and CDR2 is FQGNSA. The CDR3 has 14 residues. V was clipped by 5 bases and J by 8 bases, with 18 bases between them. The CDR3 protein is CASSAGYWERGYTF. CDR3 sequence (DNA): TGTGCCAGCAGCGCCGGTTACTGGGAGCGAGGCTACACCTTC. The full variable domain, in which reference TRBV7-2 and TRBJ1-2 provide the parts outside the CDR3, is GAGVSQSPSNKVTEKGKDVELRCDPISGHTALYWYRQSLGQGLEFLIYFQGNSAPDKSGLPSDRFSAERTGGSVSTLTIQRTQQEDSAVYLCASSAGYWERGYTFGSGTRLTVV.

The chain joins TRBV5-6 to TRBJ2-3; 11 bases are shared with TRBD1. The germline gives CDR1 SGHDT, CDR2 YYEEEE. This CDR3 contains 15 residues. Losses at the gene ends were 3 bases for V and 10 bases for J; bases not matched to a gene: 10. CDR3 DNA sequence: TGTGCCAGCAGCTCCGCGGTGGGGACAGGGGGAGCGCAGTATTTT. Residues: CASSSAVGTGGAQYF.

The chain couples TRBV6-4 to TRBJ1-3; D gene uncertain. CDR1 is MRHNA and CDR2 is SNTAGT in the germline V gene. The V end lost 4 bases, the J end lost 8 bases, and 15 bases lay between the germline ends. CDR3 length equals 14 residues. CDR3 protein: CASSGDLVGDTIYF. The DNA of the CDR3 is TGTGCCAGCAGTGGGGATTTGGTGGGAGACACCATATATTTT.

The rearrangement links TRBV19 to TRBJ1-1; possibly TRBD1 for D (5 bases). The V end was cut by 1 base, the J end by 4 bases, with 7 bases between. Germline V gene sequence: CDR1 LNHDA, CDR2 SQIVND (reference sequence). The CDR3 covers 13 residues. Written as DNA, the CDR3 is TGTGCCAGTAGTATAGCCGGGGGCACTGAAGCTTTCTTT. This encodes CASSIAGGTEAFF.

The chain employs TRBV19 and TRBJ2-1; 7 bases agree with TRBD2. From germline, CDR1 is LNHDA and CDR2 SQIVND (reference sequence). After removal of 0 bases from V and 15 bases from J, the junction contained 8 bases not matched to a gene. This CDR3 contains 13 residues. The CDR3 DNA is TGTGCCAGTAGTATAGAGCGGGGGTCAGACTCGTTCTTC. Protein product: CASSIERGSDSFF.

The chain uses TRBV9 and TRBJ2-3, with 9 bases lining up with TRBD2. V shed 4 bases, J shed 1 base, and the junction held 4 bases outside the gene matches. Germline-derived CDR1 and CDR2 are SGDLS and YYNGEE. CDR3 length equals 15 residues. This CDR3 reads CASSRSGGGTDTQYF. The CDR3 region has the DNA TGTGCCAGCAGCCGTAGCGGGGGAGGCACAGATACGCAGTATTTT.

CDR3 in DNA: TGCGCCAGCAGCTTGGAAGCAGGCCCGAACACCGGGGAGCTGTTTTTT. Translating it yields CASSLEAGPNTGELFF. The chain carries TRBV5-1 and TRBJ2-2; D gene ambiguous. The V end was cut by 0 bases, the J end by 0 bases, with 9 bases between. Germline V CDR1 and CDR2: SGHRS, YFSETQ. The CDR3 runs 16 residues.

The chain is built from TRBV13 and TRBJ1-3; 8 positions match TRBD1. The V gene end was trimmed by 5 bases and the J gene end by 4 bases; junction bases not matched to a gene: 10. Germline CDR1 and CDR2: PRHDT and FYEKMQ (reference sequence). This CDR3 spans 16 amino acids. The DNA for the CDR3 is TGTGCCAGCAGCAATCCGACAGGGGACCGGGGAAACACCATATATTTT. It codes for CASSNPTGDRGNTIYF.

V and J are TRBV4-1 and TRBJ1-3, with D perhaps TRBD1 (6 bases). V dropped 0 bases and J dropped 0 bases, with 12 bases sitting between them. Germline V CDR1 and CDR2: MGHRA, YSYEKL. The CDR3 is 17 residues long. In nucleotides, the CDR3 is TGCGCCAGCAGCCAAGAACCCCTGACAGGCTCTGGAAACACCATATATTTT. Protein sequence: CASSQEPLTGSGNTIYF.

CDR3 DNA: TGTGCCAGCAGCGTAGGGGAGACAGAGCAGTTCTTC. This codes for CASSVGETEQFF. This chain links TRBV9 with TRBJ2-1; D might be TRBD2 (5 bases). This CDR3 contains 12 residues. V lost 0 bases and J 10 bases, leaving 8 bases between the germline ends. Germline V gives CDR1 SGDLS, CDR2 YYNGEE.

The CDR3 is CASRGDSTYEQYF. CDR3 in DNA: TGCGCCAGCAGGGGGGACAGCACCTACGAGCAGTACTTC. The chain recombines TRBV10-2 with TRBJ2-7; 7 positions match TRBD1. The length of the CDR3 is 13 residues. V shed 6 bases, J shed 2 bases, and the junction held 4 bases outside the gene matches. In germline, CDR1 is WSHSY, CDR2 SAAADI.

The rearrangement uses TRBV6-9 and TRBJ1-6; D is unclear. Germline V gene sequence: CDR1 MNHGY, CDR2 SVAAGI. Trimming removed 7 bases at V and 5 bases at J, with 18 bases between. The CDR3 length is 16 residues. DNA for the CDR3: TGTGCCAGCACCTCTTCGGGAGATACGGATAATTCACCCCTCCACTTT. Translated, it gives CASTSSGDTDNSPLHF.

The chain combines TRBV7-6 with TRBJ1-1; tentative D call: TRBD1 (6 bases). The CDR3 sequence is 14 residues long. Trimming left V 5 bases short and J 1 base short, with 11 bases between. CDR1 and CDR2 from the germline V gene are SGHVS and FNYEAQ. CDR3 loop: CASSLGQPNTEAFF. DNA of the CDR3: TGTGCCAGCAGCCTTGGACAGCCGAACACTGAAGCTTTCTTT.

The J gene is TRBJ2-1, the V gene TRBV9; 11 bases are shared with TRBD2. The germline V gene encodes CDR1 SGDLS and CDR2 YYNGEE. CDR3 length: 14 residues. The J segment lost 9 bases and the V segment lost 5 bases, leaving 7 bases of the junction unmatched. CDR3 coding DNA: TGTGCCAGCAGGTCGACTAGCGGGGCTACTGAGCAGTTCTTC. The encoded protein is CASRSTSGATEQFF.

The chain links TRBV6-4 to TRBJ1-6, with 9 nucleotides matching TRBD1. Germline trimming cut 8 bases from V and 7 bases from J; bases unmatched to any gene: 3. CDR3 length equals 13 residues. Per germline, CDR1 MRHNA and CDR2 SNTAGT. The CDR3 region is CASRDRENSPLHF. CDR3 DNA sequence: TGTGCCAGCCGGGACAGGGAGAATTCACCCCTCCACTTT.

The sample holds one count of this clone. The chain has TRBV7-6 and TRBJ2-5; D perhaps matches TRBD1 (6 bases). The germline gives CDR1 SGHVS, CDR2 FNYEAQ. V lost 1 base and J lost 2, with 11 bases in between. This CDR3 has 15 amino acids. The chain's CDR3 is CASSLEAGDQETQYF. The CDR3 DNA follows: TGTGCCAGCAGCTTAGAAGCAGGGGATCAAGAGACCCAGTACTTC.